This TCR beta chain is drawn from a study of identical twins. Each CDR3 protein gets one entry after TCRdb re-called the 5' RACE reads with MiXCR. Among about 720,000 distinct CDR3 sequences listed, about 18% were seen once. Note on this clonotype: Its matching antigen is unknown.

The length of the CDR3 is 14 residues. Trimming took 0 bases from V and 7 from J, leaving 13 bases between them. Germline V gene sequence: CDR1 SGHTS, CDR2 YDEGEE. Study findings and constraints: Memory repertoires showed no such pattern, whereas abundant cord blood beta clonotypes carried fewer insertions. Invariant cells of the MAIT and iNKT types might have partly distorted the zero-insertion analyses.

The data also belong to a second study, concerning T cells expressing NK-cell markers. That paper adds: Sorted CD3+CD56-NKG2C+, CD3+CD56+NKG2C- and CD3+CD56+NKG2C+ T cells were the source of the TCR beta repertoires.

The origin of this receptor is a woman aged 18-35 years in good health. This chain joins TRBV5-8 and TRBJ1-2; D gene uncertain. Source material: PBMCs. In DNA form, the CDR3 reads TGTGCCAGCAGCTTGGAAACGGGTTACGGTGGCTACACCTTC. Translating it yields CASSLETGYGGYTF.